This T cell receptor (beta chain) was sequenced in a study of shared clonotypes between healthy human individuals (dated by TCRdb to the early 2020s). A note on the overall study: The cohort included three men and a couple of women between 18 and 49 years of age. To estimate repertoire size and how much clonotypes are shared between individuals, the study performed deep sequencing of blood TCR repertoires from five healthy adults. For each donor, three plates each were used for CD4 naive and CD4 memory, two plates were used for CD8 naive, and one plate was used for CD8 memory. Per donor, leukapheresis produced somewhere between about 0.8 and 9 billion PBMCs. Different laboratories and diverse techniques were used to prepare libraries and sequence TCR repertoires, to increase sequencing depth and limit assay-specific biases.

V was cut back by 5 bases and J by 9 bases, leaving a gap of 7 bases between them. From the cysteine up to the phenylalanine, the CDR3 has a length of 10 residues. The entry retains the CDR3 DNA only, 30 bases that are in frame from base 1. CDR1 and CDR2 are drawn from the germline V gene: MNHEY, SVGAGI. TCR CDR3 regions were amplified from genomic DNA by multiplex PCR using the deep immunoSEQ assay. For each cell subset, the extracted genomic DNA was distributed evenly across all wells of several immunoSEQ 96-well plates, and each plate served as one replicate. For sorted subsets, each replicate PCR was loaded with about 0.2 ug genomic DNA, equivalent to roughly 30,000 T cell genomes. Purified libraries were quantified with a Qubit 3.0 fluorometer, sized on a Bioanalyzer 2100, and re-quantified with the KAPA Library Quantification kit. Every immunoSEQ 96-well plate was sequenced on a separate single-read 150-cycle Illumina NextSeq 550 flow cell. The original pipeline was this. Because only junctional sequences without quality scores were contained in the immunoSEQ output, filtering matching that applied to full-length reads could not be performed. To assign V/J genes and CDR3, sequences were annotated against IMGT germline references using PyIR, a Python wrapper for IgBLAST v1.9. Any read was removed if the V/J assignment was weak (E-value above 1e-6), the CDR3 was missing, or the read contained stop codons, out-of-frame junctions, or ambiguous translated residues. V3J clonotypes were defined by identical inferred V gene, J gene, and CDR3 amino acid sequence. Percentage overlap between repertoires was computed as shared unique clonotypes divided by the size of the smaller repertoire. Repertoire richness was assessed with RTK rarefaction, the Chao1 estimator, and Recon v2.1 estimates of unobserved clonotypes. Generation probabilities were computed with OLGA for all TCRbeta clonotypes obtained by the gDNA method from a few donors. Entries here come from immuneACCESS through TCRdb and include only in-frame sequences with V and J called. Some clones fail to appear in such tables; in the studies checked, an unresolved V gene covers under half of the shortfall, and the cause of the remainder is unknown. V, J and clone size are those of that table, while D and trimming were read from the DNA. This sample holds 950,000 to 1,300,000 clones; around 76% were observed only once. Approximately 1.5% of the sample goes to the ten largest clones.

The paper as a whole reports these results and caveats: Sampling was restricted to blood, and TCR repertoires in tissue are likely to differ from TCR repertoires in blood. Rarefaction of sorted-subset datasets indicated incomplete sequencing despite the large sequencing depth. The genetic and exposure-history diversity represented was limited by the small number of donors. Sharing across several donors was observed for around 4.8% of naive CD4, 3% to 3.5% of naive CD8, over 2% of memory CD4, and about 0.38% of memory CD8 clonotypes. Naive subsets generally had larger estimated clonotype richness than memory subsets did. Compared with non-shared clonotypes, the clonotypes found in all four sorted-subset donors had higher generation probabilities. Pairwise subsampling indicated that sequencing depth was expected to affect the degree of clonotype sharing among donors.

In regard to this clone: Its antigen is still unknown. Per-base quality was not reported, and no clone a single base away is much larger than it.

The donors were healthy, HIV-negative adults with no recently reported acute infections or vaccinations. Only Caucasian adults living in Nashville, Tennessee, USA were represented among the donors. CD4+ T cells were enriched by magnetic negative selection, after which naive cells were positively selected on CD45RA and the negative fraction was taken as the memory subset. Blood was obtained by leukapheresis, after which PBMCs were separated by Ficoll-Histopaque density gradient centrifugation and cryopreserved in liquid nitrogen vapor phase. Purity and quantity of every magnetically sorted T cell population were checked by analytical flow cytometry. Genomic DNA was isolated from every sorted fraction and measured by UV absorbance on a Nanodrop 2000c.

Sequenced: memory CD4+ T cells sorted from blood. The cell subset or site label, as the study defines it: CD45RA-negative fraction. In this chain, TRBV6-5 is recombined with TRBJ1-2, with no D gene named confidently. This TCR came from a man younger than 35 in good health. The CDR3 in this case is CASSTKSYTF. Here is the DNA: TGTGCCAGCAGTACTAAAAGCTACACCTTC.